A single sample gave rise to the 25 T cell receptor beta chains below, sequenced in a study of OX40 agonist ivuxolimab in advanced cancers. Data came from immunoSEQ multiplex PCR; TCRdb stores just in-frame clones and leaves some out. In the table there are approximately 81,000 clones, 85% to 95% of which are singletons. Here the sequenced sample was CD4+ or CD8+ T cells sorted from blood, taken in a trial of the OX40 agonist ivuxolimab. The receptors shown here come from an adult with an advanced solid tumor such as melanoma, head and neck, liver or kidney cancer.

The chain combines TRBV28 with TRBJ2-1; 12 bases fit TRBD1. After removal of 6 bases from V and 2 bases from J, the junction contained 14 bases not matched to a gene. The CDR3 extends over 19 amino acids. Germline CDR1 reads MDHEN; CDR2 reads SYDVKM. This CDR3 is CASRYGDRGPYGPYNEQFF. The CDR3 DNA sequence: TGTGCCAGCAGATACGGGGACAGGGGGCCGTACGGGCCCTACAATGAGCAGTTCTTC.

This chain connects TRBV4-2 to TRBJ1-2; 12 nucleotides line up with TRBD1. The germline CDR1 and CDR2 sequences are LGHNA and YNFKEQ. CDR3 size: 16 residues. Losses at the gene ends were 3 bases for V and 7 bases for J; bases not matched to a gene: 9. The CDR3: CASSHPGQGAVPGYTF. DNA for the CDR3: TGTGCCAGCAGCCACCCGGGACAGGGGGCAGTGCCTGGCTACACCTTC.

The chain recombines TRBV9 with TRBJ2-7; 7 nucleotides line up with TRBD2. V shed 0 bases, J shed 5 bases, and the junction held 5 bases outside the gene matches. The length of the CDR3 is 14 residues. Germline CDR1 is SGDLS and CDR2 is YYNGEE. CDR3 amino acids: CASSVAGGGNEQYF. In nucleotides, the CDR3 is TGTGCCAGCAGCGTAGCTGGGGGGGGGAACGAGCAGTACTTC.

For this clone: One end of the junction fails to match germline, which may point to a read error. The V call is TRBV7-7, the J call TRBJ2-1, with D hard to call. The germline CDR1 and CDR2 sequences are SSHAT and FNYEAQ (reference sequence). This CDR3 spans 13 amino acids. CDR3 sequence (DNA): TGTGCTAGCAGCCTAAGCTCCTACAATGAGCAGTTCTTC. Translated, it gives CASSLSSYNEQFF.

V gene TRBV7-2 combines with J gene TRBJ2-7, with 12 bases aligning to TRBD2. V shed 5 bases, J shed 1 base, and the junction held 3 bases outside the gene matches. The CDR3 has 15 amino acids. Germline V gene sequence: CDR1 SGHTA, CDR2 FQGNSA. The CDR3 region is CASSPTSGGSYEQYF. CDR3 in DNA: TGTGCCAGCAGCCCAACTAGCGGGGGGTCCTACGAGCAGTACTTC.

The V and J genes are TRBV5-1 and TRBJ2-1; the match to TRBD2 covers 15 bases. The V and J ends lost 3 bases and 8 bases, in that order; junction bases with no gene match: 6. CDR3 length: 16 amino acids. CDR1 SGHRS and CDR2 YFSETQ come from the germline V gene. The chain's CDR3 is CASSWTSGGVRDEQFF. The CDR3 DNA reads TGCGCCAGCAGCTGGACTAGCGGGGGGGTTCGCGATGAGCAGTTCTTC. The variable domain in full, with the rest retrieved from reference TRBV5-1 and TRBJ2-1, is KAGVTQTPRYLIKTRGQQVTLSCSPISGHRSVSWYQQTPGQGLQFLFEYFSETQRNKGNFPGRFSGRQFSNSRSEMNVSTLELGDSALYLCASSWTSGGVRDEQFFGPGTRLTVL.

The CDR3 spells CAISAASGTSTRGNTIYF. The CDR3 DNA is TGTGCCATCAGTGCCGCTTCCGGGACAAGCACCAGAGGAAACACCATATATTTT. The chain couples TRBV10-3 to TRBJ1-3, with D possibly TRBD1 on 6 matching bases. Trimming cost V 4 bases and J 4 bases, with 23 bases left between them. CDR3 length: 18 residues. The V gene's germline CDR1 is ENHRY and CDR2 SYGVKD.

J is TRBJ1-4 and V is TRBV4-2; D uncertain. The germline V and J ends were trimmed by 0 bases and 6 bases, with 14 bases remaining between them. Per germline, CDR1 LGHNA and CDR2 YNFKEQ. The CDR3 sequence is 16 residues long. The CDR3 is CASSQDRGSVYEKLFF. For the CDR3, the DNA is TGTGCCAGCAGCCAAGATCGGGGATCGGTCTATGAAAAACTGTTTTTT.

The rearrangement joins TRBV6-5 to TRBJ2-7; weak D call: TRBD2 (7 bases). Germline V gene data show CDR1 as MNHEY and CDR2 as SVGAGI. V lost 2 bases and J 3 bases, leaving 14 bases between the germline ends. This CDR3 is built from 15 residues. The CDR3 DNA reads as TGTGCCAGCAGTTACGGGGGCGGGAGTGGCTACGAGCAGTACTTC. Encoded protein: CASSYGGGSGYEQYF.

The rearrangement joins TRBV7-9 to TRBJ2-1; D gene unclear. This CDR3 is 12 amino acids long. Germline lookup yields CDR1 SEHNR and CDR2 FQNEAQ (reference sequence). The germline V and J ends were trimmed by 1 base and 5 bases, with 3 bases remaining between them. The CDR3 nucleotides read TGTGCCAGCAGCTTAGGGAACAATGAGCAGTTCTTC. This sequence encodes CASSLGNNEQFF. The variable domain in full, with the rest retrieved from reference TRBV7-9 and TRBJ2-1, is DTGVSQNPRHKITKRGQNVTFRCDPISEHNRLYWYRQTLGQGPEFLTYFQNEAQLEKSRLLSDRFSAERPKGSFSTLEIQRTEQGDSAMYLCASSLGNNEQFFGPGTRLTVL.

CDR3 nucleotide sequence: TGTGCCAGCACCCGCGTGGCGGGGGGGGCAGATACGCAGTATTTT. This sequence encodes CASTRVAGGADTQYF. V is TRBV27 and J is TRBJ2-3, with TRBD2 matching 9 bases. The CDR3 spans 15 residues. Per germline, CDR1 MNHEY and CDR2 SMNVEV (reference sequence). The ends lost 7 bases at V and 4 bases at J; junction bases unmatched: 9.

This rearrangement joins TRBV7-2 to TRBJ2-7; possible D gene TRBD2, 5 bases. Per the germline V gene, CDR1 is SGHTA and CDR2 is FQGNSA. The germline V and J ends were trimmed by 5 bases and 3 bases, with 8 bases remaining between them. This CDR3 has 12 amino acids. CDR3 nucleotide sequence: TGTGCCAGCAGCCCCCGGGGCTACGAGCAGTACTTC. As protein: CASSPRGYEQYF.

The rearrangement joins TRBV10-2 to TRBJ2-7; possibly TRBD2 for D (6 bases). The V and J ends lost 7 bases and 2 bases respectively, with 18 bases between them. The CDR3 is made up of 15 amino acids. CDR1 and CDR2 from the germline V gene are WSHSY and SAAADI. This CDR3 reads CASIQIAAGAYEQYF. The CDR3 nucleotides are TGCGCCAGCATCCAGATAGCGGCCGGGGCCTACGAGCAGTACTTC.

V and J are TRBV11-2 and TRBJ2-1; possible D gene TRBD1, 6 bases. Per germline, CDR1 SGHAT and CDR2 FQNNGV. The CDR3 length is 16 residues. With 4 bases removed from V and 9 bases from J, the gap between germline ends came to 22 bases. CDR3 region: CASSSARGFGGGEQFF. CDR3 coding DNA: TGTGCCAGCAGCTCCGCTCGTGGGTTTGGGGGCGGTGAGCAGTTCTTC.

J is TRBJ2-7 and V is TRBV4-1, with TRBD2 matching over 7 bases. The V gene end was trimmed by 3 bases and the J gene end by 2 bases; junction bases not matched to a gene: 7. Germline V gene sequence: CDR1 MGHRA, CDR2 YSYEKL. The CDR3 length is 15 residues. The CDR3 reads CASSQITSATYEQYF. The CDR3 DNA reads as TGCGCCAGCAGCCAGATTACTAGCGCGACCTACGAGCAGTACTTC.

The rearrangement links TRBV6-5 to TRBJ2-1; perhaps TRBD1 as D (6 bases). The V and J ends lost 2 bases and 2 bases respectively, with 10 bases between them. Looked up from germline, CDR1 is MNHEY and CDR2 is SVGAGI. This CDR3 is built from 15 residues. The DNA of the CDR3 is TGTGCCAGCAGTTACGGCAGGGGACCCTACAATGAGCAGTTCTTC. Protein product: CASSYGRGPYNEQFF.

This clone was seen just once. The chain combines TRBV7-3 with TRBJ2-3; 11 bases map to TRBD2. V shed 2 bases and J 5 bases; nucleotides not matched to a gene: 6. The length of the CDR3 is 16 residues. Germline assignment: CDR1 SGHTA and CDR2 FQGTGA. CDR3 residues: CASSLEPLAGVDTQYF. The CDR3 DNA follows: TGTGCCAGCAGCTTAGAGCCACTAGCGGGAGTAGATACGCAGTATTTT.

The chain is built from TRBV19 and TRBJ1-1; TRBD1 agrees at 7 bases. This CDR3 is built from 14 residues. Germline V gives CDR1 LNHDA, CDR2 SQIVND (reference sequence). V was clipped by 1 base and J by 4 bases; unmatched bases: 3. The CDR3 reads CASSIAGGFTEAFF. In DNA, the CDR3 is TGTGCCAGTAGTATAGCAGGGGGTTTCACTGAAGCTTTCTTT.

V and J are TRBV6-5 and TRBJ1-5; D gene uncertain. V was clipped by 0 bases and J by 4 bases, with 7 bases between them. CDR1 and CDR2 (germline): MNHEY, SVGAGI. The CDR3 is made up of 14 amino acids. The CDR3 sequence: CASSYSTVNQPQHF. CDR3 in DNA: TGTGCCAGCAGTTACTCGACGGTTAATCAGCCCCAGCATTTT.

The genes are TRBV6-5 and TRBJ2-2; no reliable D call. V dropped 8 bases and J dropped 2 bases, with 6 bases sitting between them. This CDR3 has 12 residues. Germline lookup yields CDR1 MNHEY and CDR2 SVGAGI. In DNA, the CDR3 is TGTGCCAGCGGGTATAACACCGGGGAGCTGTTTTTT. It yields the protein CASGYNTGELFF.

The chain recombines TRBV4-1 with TRBJ1-5; TRBD1 agrees at 7 bases. Germline values: CDR1 MGHRA, CDR2 YSYEKL. The V and J ends lost 3 bases and 1 base, in that order; junction bases with no gene match: 3. This CDR3 is built from 15 residues. CDR3 coding DNA: TGCGCCAGCAGCCAGAGACAGGGAAGCAATCAGCCCCAGCATTTT. Protein: CASSQRQGSNQPQHF.

This clone was detected once. The chain recombines TRBV7-8 with TRBJ2-2, with 9 bases aligning to TRBD2. In germline, CDR1 is SGHVS, CDR2 FQNEAQ. The junction had 13 bases not matched to a gene; V was cut back by 7 bases and J by 4 bases. This CDR3 spans 17 amino acids. The chain's CDR3 is CASILSTVAGATGELFF. The CDR3 DNA reads as TGTGCCAGCATCCTCTCCACGGTAGCGGGAGCCACCGGGGAGCTGTTTTTT.

The chain is built from TRBV9 and TRBJ1-1; no reliable D call. CDR1 is SGDLS, CDR2 YYNGEE, per germline. V lost 0 bases to trimming and J lost 3 bases, with 9 bases between them. The CDR3 runs to 14 residues. In nucleotides, the CDR3 is TGTGCCAGCAGCGTAGAGGGCGGTTACACTGAAGCTTTCTTT. This translates into CASSVEGGYTEAFF.

This chain links TRBV4-3 with TRBJ2-5, with TRBD1 identical over 8 bases. Germline loops: CDR1 LGHNA, CDR2 YSLEER. Germline trimming cut 5 bases from V and 4 bases from J; bases unmatched to any gene: 9. The CDR3 has 15 residues. CDR3 residues: CASSFRGQGAETQYF. The CDR3 DNA is TGCGCCAGCAGCTTCCGAGGCCAGGGGGCAGAGACCCAGTACTTC.

V gene TRBV4-1 combines with J gene TRBJ2-1, with D hard to call. Between the trimmed V and J ends, which lost 1 base and 5 bases, there was a span of 18 bases. This CDR3 region has 17 residues. Germline lookup yields CDR1 MGHRA and CDR2 YSYEKL. The CDR3 is CASSQGMTRSLDNEQFF. For the CDR3, the DNA is TGCGCCAGCAGCCAAGGCATGACCCGGTCGTTAGACAATGAGCAGTTCTTC.